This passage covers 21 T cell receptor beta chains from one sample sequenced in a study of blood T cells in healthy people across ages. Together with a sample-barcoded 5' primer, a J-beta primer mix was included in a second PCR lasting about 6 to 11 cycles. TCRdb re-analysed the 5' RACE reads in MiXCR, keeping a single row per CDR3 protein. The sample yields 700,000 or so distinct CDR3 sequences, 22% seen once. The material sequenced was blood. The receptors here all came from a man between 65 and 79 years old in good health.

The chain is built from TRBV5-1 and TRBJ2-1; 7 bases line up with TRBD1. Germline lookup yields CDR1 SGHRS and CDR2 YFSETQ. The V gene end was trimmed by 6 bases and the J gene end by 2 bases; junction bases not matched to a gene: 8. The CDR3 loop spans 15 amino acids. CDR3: CASTMGQFPYNEQFF. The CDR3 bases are TGCGCCAGCACTATGGGACAGTTCCCCTACAATGAGCAGTTCTTC.

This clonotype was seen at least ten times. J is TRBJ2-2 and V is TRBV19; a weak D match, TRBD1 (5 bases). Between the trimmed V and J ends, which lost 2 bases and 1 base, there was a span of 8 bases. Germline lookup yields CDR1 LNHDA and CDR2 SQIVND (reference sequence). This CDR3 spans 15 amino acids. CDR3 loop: CASSISTENTGELFF. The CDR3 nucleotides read TGTGCCAGTAGTATATCGACAGAGAACACCGGGGAGCTGTTTTTT.

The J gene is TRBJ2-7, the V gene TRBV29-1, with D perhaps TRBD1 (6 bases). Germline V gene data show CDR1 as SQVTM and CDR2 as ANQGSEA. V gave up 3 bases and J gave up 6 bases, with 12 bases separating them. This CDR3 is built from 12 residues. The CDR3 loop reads CSVDPTGSEQYF. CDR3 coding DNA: TGCAGCGTTGATCCCACAGGGAGCGAGCAGTACTTC.

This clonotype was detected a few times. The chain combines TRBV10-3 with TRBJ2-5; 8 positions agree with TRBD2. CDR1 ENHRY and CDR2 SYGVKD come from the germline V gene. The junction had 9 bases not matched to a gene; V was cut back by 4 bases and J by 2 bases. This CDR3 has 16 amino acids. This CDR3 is CAISGSLAGLQETQYF. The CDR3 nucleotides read TGTGCCATCAGTGGAAGCCTAGCGGGTCTTCAAGAGACCCAGTACTTC.

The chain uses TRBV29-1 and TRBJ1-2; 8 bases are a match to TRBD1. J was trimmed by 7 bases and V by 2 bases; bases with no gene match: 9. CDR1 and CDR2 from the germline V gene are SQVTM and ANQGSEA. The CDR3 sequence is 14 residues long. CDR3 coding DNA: TGCAGCGTTGAAATCAGGACAGGGTCCCGTGGCTACACCTTC. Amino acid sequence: CSVEIRTGSRGYTF.

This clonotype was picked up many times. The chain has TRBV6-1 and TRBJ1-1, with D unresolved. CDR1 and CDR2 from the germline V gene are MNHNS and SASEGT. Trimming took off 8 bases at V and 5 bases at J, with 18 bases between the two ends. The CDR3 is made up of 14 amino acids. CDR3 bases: TGTGCCAGCCCCAGATACAGCGTGGAGACTGAAGCTTTCTTT. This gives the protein CASPRYSVETEAFF.

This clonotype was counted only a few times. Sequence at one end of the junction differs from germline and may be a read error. The CDR3 DNA sequence: TGTGCCAGCCTCCACCGGGGAGCTAAGGATTTT. Translation gives CASLHRGAKDF. This chain links TRBV14 with TRBJ2-3, with D tentatively TRBD2 (5 bases). Germline CDR1 and CDR2: SGHDN and FVKESK. This CDR3 comprises 11 residues.

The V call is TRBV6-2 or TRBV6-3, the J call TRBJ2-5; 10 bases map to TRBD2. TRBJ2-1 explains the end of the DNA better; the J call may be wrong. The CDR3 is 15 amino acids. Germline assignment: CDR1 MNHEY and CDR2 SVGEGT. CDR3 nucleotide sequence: TGTGCCAGCAGTCCATCTAGCGGGAGTCTCCATGAGCAGTTCTTC. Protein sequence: CASSPSSGSLHEQFF.

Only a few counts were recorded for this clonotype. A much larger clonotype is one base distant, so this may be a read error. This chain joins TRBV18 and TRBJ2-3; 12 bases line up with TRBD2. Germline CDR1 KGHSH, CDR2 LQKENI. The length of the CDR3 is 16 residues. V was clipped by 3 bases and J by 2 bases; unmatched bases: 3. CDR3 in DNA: TGTGCCAGCTCACCGTGGACTAGCGGGAACACAGATACGCAGTATTTT. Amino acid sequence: CASSPWTSGNTDTQYF.

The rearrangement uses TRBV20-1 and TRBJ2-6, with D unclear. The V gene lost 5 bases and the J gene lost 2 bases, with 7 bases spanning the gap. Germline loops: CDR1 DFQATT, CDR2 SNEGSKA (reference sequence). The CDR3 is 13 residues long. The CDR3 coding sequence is TGCAGTGCTCTTAGTGCTGGGGCCAACGTCCTGACTTTC. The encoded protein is CSALSAGANVLTF.

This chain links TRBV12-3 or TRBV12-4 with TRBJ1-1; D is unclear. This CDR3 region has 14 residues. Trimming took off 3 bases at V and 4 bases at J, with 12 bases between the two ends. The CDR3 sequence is CASSFSGLGTEAFF. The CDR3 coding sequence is TGTGCCAGCAGTTTCTCCGGGTTGGGCACTGAAGCTTTCTTT.

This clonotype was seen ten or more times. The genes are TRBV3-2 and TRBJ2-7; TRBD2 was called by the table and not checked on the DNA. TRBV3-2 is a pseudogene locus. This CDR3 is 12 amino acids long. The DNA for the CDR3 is TGTGCCAGGACTAGCACATCCTACGAGCAGTACGTC. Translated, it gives CARTSTSYEQYV.

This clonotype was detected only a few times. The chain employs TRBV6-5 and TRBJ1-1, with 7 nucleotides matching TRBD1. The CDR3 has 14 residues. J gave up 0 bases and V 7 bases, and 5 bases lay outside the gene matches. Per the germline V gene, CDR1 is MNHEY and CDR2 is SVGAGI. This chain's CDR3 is CASTRDSLNTEAFF. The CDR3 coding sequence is TGTGCCAGCACTAGGGACAGCTTGAACACTGAAGCTTTCTTT.

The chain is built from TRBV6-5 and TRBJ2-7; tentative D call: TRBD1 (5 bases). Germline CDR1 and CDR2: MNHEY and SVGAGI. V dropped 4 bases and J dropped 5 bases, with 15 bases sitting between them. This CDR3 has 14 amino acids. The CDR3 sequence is CASSFFSGRNEQYF. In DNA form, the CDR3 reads TGTGCCAGCAGTTTCTTCTCAGGGCGCAACGAGCAGTACTTC.

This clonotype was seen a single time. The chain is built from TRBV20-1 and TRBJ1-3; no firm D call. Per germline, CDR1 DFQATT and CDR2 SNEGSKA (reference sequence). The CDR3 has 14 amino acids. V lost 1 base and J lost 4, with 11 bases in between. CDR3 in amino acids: CSARAGRSGNTIYF. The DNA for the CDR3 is TGCAGTGCTAGAGCCGGGAGGTCAGGAAACACCATATATTTT.

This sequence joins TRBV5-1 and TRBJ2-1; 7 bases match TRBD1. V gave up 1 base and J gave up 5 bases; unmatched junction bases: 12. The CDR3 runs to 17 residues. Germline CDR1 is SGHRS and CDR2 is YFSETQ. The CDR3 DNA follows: TGCGCCAGCAGCTTGACCGTAACGGGACAGAAAAACAATGAGCAGTTCTTC. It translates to CASSLTVTGQKNNEQFF.

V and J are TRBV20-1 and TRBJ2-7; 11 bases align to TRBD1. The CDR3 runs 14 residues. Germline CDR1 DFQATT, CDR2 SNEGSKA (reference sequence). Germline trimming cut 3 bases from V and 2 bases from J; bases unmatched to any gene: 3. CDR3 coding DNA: TGCAGTGCTAGTCCGGGACAGGGGGCCTACGAGCAGTACGTC. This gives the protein CSASPGQGAYEQYV.

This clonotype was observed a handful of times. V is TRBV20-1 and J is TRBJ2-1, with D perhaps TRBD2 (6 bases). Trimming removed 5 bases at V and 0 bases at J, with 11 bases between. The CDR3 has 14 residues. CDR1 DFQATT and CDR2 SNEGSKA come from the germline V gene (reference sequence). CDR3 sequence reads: CSAYSGGSYNEQFF. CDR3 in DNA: TGCAGTGCTTATAGCGGCGGCTCCTACAATGAGCAGTTCTTC.

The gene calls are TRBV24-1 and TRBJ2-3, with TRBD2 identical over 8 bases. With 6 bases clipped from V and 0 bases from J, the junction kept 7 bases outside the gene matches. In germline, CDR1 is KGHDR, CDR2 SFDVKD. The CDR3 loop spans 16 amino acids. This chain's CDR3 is CATSSGGLTSTDTQYF. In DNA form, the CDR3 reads TGTGCCACCAGTAGCGGGGGCCTTACTAGCACAGATACGCAGTATTTT.

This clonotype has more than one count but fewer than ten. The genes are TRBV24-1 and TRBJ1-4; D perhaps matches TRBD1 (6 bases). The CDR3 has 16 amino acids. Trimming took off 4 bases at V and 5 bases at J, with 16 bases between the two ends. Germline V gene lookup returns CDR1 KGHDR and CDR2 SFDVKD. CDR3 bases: TGTGCCACCAGTGAGCCAACAGGGAGCGGGAATGAAAAACTGTTTTTT. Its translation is CATSEPTGSGNEKLFF.

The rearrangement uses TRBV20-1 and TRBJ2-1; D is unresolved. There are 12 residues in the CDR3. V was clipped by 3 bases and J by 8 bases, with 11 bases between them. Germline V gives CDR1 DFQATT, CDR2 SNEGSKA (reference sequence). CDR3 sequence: CSASTLGDEQFF. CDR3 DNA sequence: TGCAGTGCTAGCACCCTGGGCGATGAGCAGTTCTTC.